This T cell receptor beta chain appears in the sequencing data of a study of T cell responses to AZD1222 COVID-19 vaccine. TCRdb's table, derived via immunoSEQ multiplex PCR, lists solely in-frame clones and lacks some. The table shows about 170,000 clones, with roughly 93% occurring only once. Between the trimmed V and J ends, which lost 4 bases and 2 bases, there was a span of 15 bases. CDR3 size: 16 residues. CDR1 SGHTA and CDR2 FQGNSA come from the germline V gene. The sequences come from peripheral blood, collected on day 0 of AZD1222 vaccination. The chain combines TRBV7-2 with TRBJ2-1, with TRBD1 as a possible D gene (5 bases). The source is an adult in good health. In nucleotides, the CDR3 is TGTGCCAGCAGCTCAATCGTAGGGGTGGCCTACAATGAGCAGTTCTTC. It translates to CASSSIVGVAYNEQFF.